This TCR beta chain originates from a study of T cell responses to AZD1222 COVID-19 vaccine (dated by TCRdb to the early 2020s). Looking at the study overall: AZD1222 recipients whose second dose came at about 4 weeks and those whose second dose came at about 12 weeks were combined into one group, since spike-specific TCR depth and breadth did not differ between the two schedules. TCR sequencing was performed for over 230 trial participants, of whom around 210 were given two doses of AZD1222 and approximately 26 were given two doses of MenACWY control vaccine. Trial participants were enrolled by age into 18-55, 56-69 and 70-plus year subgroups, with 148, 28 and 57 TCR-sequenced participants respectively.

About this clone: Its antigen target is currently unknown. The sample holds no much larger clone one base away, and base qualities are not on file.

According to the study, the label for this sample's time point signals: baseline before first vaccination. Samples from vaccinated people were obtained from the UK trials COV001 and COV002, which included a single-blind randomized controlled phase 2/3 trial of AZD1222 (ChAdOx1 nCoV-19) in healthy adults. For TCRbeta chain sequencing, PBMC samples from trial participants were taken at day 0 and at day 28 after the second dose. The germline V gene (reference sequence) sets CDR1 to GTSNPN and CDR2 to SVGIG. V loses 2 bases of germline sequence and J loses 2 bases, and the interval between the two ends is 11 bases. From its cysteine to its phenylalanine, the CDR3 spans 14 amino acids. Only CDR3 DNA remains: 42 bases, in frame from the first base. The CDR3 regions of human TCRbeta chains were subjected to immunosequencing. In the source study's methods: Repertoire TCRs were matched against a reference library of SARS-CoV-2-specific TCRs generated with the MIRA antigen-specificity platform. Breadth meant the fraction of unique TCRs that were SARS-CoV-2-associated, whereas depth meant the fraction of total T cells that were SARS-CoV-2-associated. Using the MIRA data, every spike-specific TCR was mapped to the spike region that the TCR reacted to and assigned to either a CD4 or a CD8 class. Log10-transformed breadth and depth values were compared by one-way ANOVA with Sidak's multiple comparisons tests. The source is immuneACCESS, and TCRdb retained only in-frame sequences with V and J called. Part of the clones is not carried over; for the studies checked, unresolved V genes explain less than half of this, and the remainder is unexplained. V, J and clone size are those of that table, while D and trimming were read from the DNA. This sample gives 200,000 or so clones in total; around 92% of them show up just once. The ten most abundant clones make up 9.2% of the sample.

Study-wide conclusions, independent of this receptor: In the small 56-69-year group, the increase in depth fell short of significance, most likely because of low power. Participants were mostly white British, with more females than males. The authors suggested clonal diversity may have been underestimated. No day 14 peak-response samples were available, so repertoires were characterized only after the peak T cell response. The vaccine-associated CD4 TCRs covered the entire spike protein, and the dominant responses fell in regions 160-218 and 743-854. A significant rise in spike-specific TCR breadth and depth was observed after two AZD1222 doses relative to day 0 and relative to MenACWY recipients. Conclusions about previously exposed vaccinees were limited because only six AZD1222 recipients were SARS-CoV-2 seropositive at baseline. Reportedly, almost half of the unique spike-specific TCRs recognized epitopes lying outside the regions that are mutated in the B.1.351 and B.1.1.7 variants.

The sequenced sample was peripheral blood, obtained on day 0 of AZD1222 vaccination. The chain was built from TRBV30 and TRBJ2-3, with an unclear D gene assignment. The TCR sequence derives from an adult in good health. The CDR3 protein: CAWSLGPFTDTQYF. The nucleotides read TGTGCCTGGAGTTTAGGTCCATTCACAGATACGCAGTATTTT.